These T cell receptor beta chains were read from a single sample in a study of blood T cell repertoires in COVID-19. Some clones are missing from TCRdb's copy, which holds only in-frame ones; the method was immunoSEQ multiplex PCR. The data show 150,000 or so clones, roughly 89% seen once. The source material was peripheral blood. The receptor set was obtained from a woman aged 45-59 years with acute or convalescent COVID-19. The CDR3 runs from the conserved cysteine through the conserved F or W. D genes are given only for firm matches. A row's size may be missing; if present it is once, few, many or a size class.

d_gene	v_gene	abundance	j_gene	CDR3nt	CDR3aa
.	TRBV7-9	.	TRBJ1-1	TGTGCCAGCAGCCCAGGGGCTGAAGCTTTCTTT	CASSPGAEAFF
.	TRBV2	.	TRBJ2-7	TGTGCCAGCAGTGAGCGCTACGAGCAGTACTTC	CASSERYEQYF
TRBD1	TRBV18	.	TRBJ2-1	TGTGCCAGCTCCCTGAGACAGGGGGCCTACAATGAGCAGTTCTTC	CASSLRQGAYNEQFF
.	TRBV3-1/TRBV3-2	.	TRBJ1-1	TGTGCCAGCAGGCCCAGGGGCACTATGAACACTGAAGCTTTCTTT	CASRPRGTMNTEAFF
.	TRBV10-3	.	TRBJ2-3	TGTGCCATCAGTGTCGCGACCGGACTCGTGACAGATACGCAGTATTTT	CAISVATGLVTDTQYF
.	TRBV3-1/TRBV3-2	.	TRBJ1-3	TGTGCCAGCGGAACACTGGGCAAAGGAAACACCATATATTTT	CASGTLGKGNTIYF
TRBD1	TRBV10-3	.	TRBJ2-3	TGTGCCATCAGTGTTATGGACAGGGGCTGGGGCCCAGATACGCAGTATTTT	CAISVMDRGWGPDTQYF
TRBD2	TRBV7-9	once	TRBJ2-3	TGTGCCAGCAGCTTCGGCGGGGGGGCAACAGATACGCAGTATTTT	CASSFGGGATDTQYF
.	TRBV5-6	.	TRBJ1-1	TGTGCCAGCAGCTTGGAGGTCGGACAGTCTTTGAACACTGAAGCTTTCTTT	CASSLEVGQSLNTEAFF
TRBD2	TRBV2	.	TRBJ2-1	TGTGCCAGAGTGGCCCGCGGGGGGGCTTACAATGAGCAGTTCTTC	CARVARGGAYNEQFF
TRBD1	TRBV6-2/TRBV6-3	.	TRBJ2-5	TGTGCCAGCAGTTTGACAGGGGGAGAGACCCAGTACTTC	CASSLTGGETQYF
.	TRBV6-1	.	TRBJ1-4	TGTGCCAGCAGTGGCCGCGGGGCTGCAACTAATGAAAAACTGTTTTTT	CASSGRGAATNEKLFF
TRBD1	TRBV19	.	TRBJ2-7	TGTGCCAGTAGTGTCCAGGGGGCCTACGAGCAGTACTTC	CASSVQGAYEQYF
TRBD1	TRBV5-1	.	TRBJ1-1	TGCGCCAGCAGCTTGGTAGTGGGACAGGGTGGAGCTTTCTTT	CASSLVVGQGGAFF
.	TRBV6-2/TRBV6-3	.	TRBJ1-6	TGTGCCAGCAGTGCGGGTGCCGCTTCACCCCTCCACTTT	CASSAGAASPLHF
TRBD1	TRBV30	.	TRBJ1-1	TGTGCCTCCCACAGGGGAACAAAAACTGAAGCTTTCTTT	CASHRGTKTEAFF
TRBD1	TRBV18	.	TRBJ1-1	TGTGCCAGCTCAACAGGGGTGAACACTGAAGCTTTCTTT	CASSTGVNTEAFF
TRBD1	TRBV2	.	TRBJ1-1	TGTGCCAGCACCCGGGACAGGGTGTTCGGTGGGAACACTGAAGCTTTCTTT	CASTRDRVFGGNTEAFF
.	TRBV19	.	TRBJ1-4	TGTGCCAGTAGTATACTCAGGGGCGAAAAACTGTTTTTT	CASSILRGEKLFF
.	TRBV30	.	TRBJ1-1	TGTGCCTGGAGTGTAGCCAGGTCCACTGAAGCTTTCTTT	CAWSVARSTEAFF
.	TRBV5-1	.	TRBJ1-3	TGCGCCAGCAGCTTGGGGACAGCCGGAAACACCATATATTTT	CASSLGTAGNTIYF